One and the same sample provided the 19 T cell receptor beta chains below, sequenced in a study of blood T cell repertoires in COVID-19. Profiled with immunoSEQ multiplex PCR; TCRdb holds only in-frame clones, not every one. The sample yields roughly 300,000 clones, 86% seen once. Source material: PBMCs or T cells enriched from blood (not recorded which). All receptors derive from a woman aged 35 to 49 with acute COVID-19.

This chain uses TRBV5-4 with TRBJ2-7; 11 nucleotides agree with TRBD1. The CDR3 sequence is 14 residues long. Trimming at V came to 4 bases and at J to 5 bases, leaving 5 bases not matched to a gene. The germline gives CDR1 SGHNT, CDR2 YYREEE (reference sequence). The CDR3 sequence is CASSIRDRGNEQYF. DNA for the CDR3: TGTGCCAGCAGCATCCGGGACAGGGGGAACGAGCAGTACTTC.

This rearrangement joins TRBV4-2 to TRBJ2-3; 8 bases agree with TRBD1. Unmatched junction bases numbered 7, after V lost 0 bases and J lost 2 bases. Germline V lookup: CDR1 LGHNA, CDR2 YNFKEQ. The CDR3 is made up of 17 amino acids. The CDR3 loop is CASSQESRGLDTDTQYF. CDR3 DNA sequence: TGTGCCAGCAGCCAAGAATCCAGGGGGCTTGACACAGATACGCAGTATTTT.

V and J are TRBV5-1 and TRBJ1-5, with unresolved D. CDR1 is SGHRS and CDR2 is YFSETQ in the germline V gene. The CDR3 sequence is 15 residues long. Trimming cost V 0 bases and J 0 bases, with 7 bases left between them. The CDR3: CASSLASGSNQPQHF. Written as DNA, the CDR3 is TGCGCCAGCAGCTTGGCTAGCGGTAGCAATCAGCCCCAGCATTTT.

This clone is a singleton in its sample. V and J are TRBV9 and TRBJ2-6, with a possible D match to TRBD1 (6 bases). The germline V and J ends were trimmed by 4 bases and 4 bases, with 15 bases remaining between them. The CDR3 spans 16 residues. Germline V gene lookup returns CDR1 SGDLS and CDR2 YYNGEE. The CDR3 here is CASSPSQGYGANVLTF. The CDR3 DNA sequence: TGTGCCAGCAGCCCCTCGCAGGGGTACGGGGCCAACGTCCTGACTTTC.

This chain joins TRBV6-2 or TRBV6-3 and TRBJ1-1; 8 positions match TRBD1. J gave up 0 bases and V 1 base, and 13 bases lay outside the gene matches. Germline V gene sequence: CDR1 MNHEY, CDR2 SVGEGT. There are 19 residues in the CDR3. Here the CDR3 reads CASSYLLTGEGAMNTEAFF. CDR3 nucleotide sequence: TGTGCCAGCAGTTACTTATTGACAGGGGAAGGGGCCATGAACACTGAAGCTTTCTTT.

The V and J genes are TRBV2 and TRBJ1-2, with D unresolved. The germline V and J ends were trimmed by 4 bases and 1 base, with 4 bases remaining between them. The CDR3 covers 12 residues. CDR1 is SNHLY and CDR2 is FYNNEI in the germline V gene. This chain's CDR3 is CASSVNNYGYTF. The CDR3 coding sequence is TGTGCCAGCAGTGTTAATAACTATGGCTACACCTTC.

The J gene is TRBJ2-1, the V gene TRBV11-3, with TRBD2 matching over 11 bases. The J segment lost 7 bases and the V segment lost 1 base, leaving 9 bases of the junction unmatched. Germline lookup yields CDR1 SGHNT and CDR2 YENEEA. The CDR3 runs 17 residues. CDR3 loop: CASSLARTTSGINEQFF. The DNA for the CDR3 is TGTGCCAGCAGCTTAGCACGGACGACTAGCGGGATTAATGAGCAGTTCTTC.

The chain combines TRBV18 with TRBJ2-1; the match to TRBD2 covers 12 bases. V trimming: 3 bases; J trimming: 10 bases; junction bases outside the gene matches: 10. The CDR3 spans 16 residues. Germline lookup yields CDR1 KGHSH and CDR2 LQKENI. The CDR3 spells CASSPPSGGAMYEQFF. Here the CDR3 DNA reads TGTGCCAGCTCACCCCCTAGCGGGGGGGCAATGTACGAGCAGTTCTTC.

This rearrangement joins TRBV6-5 to TRBJ2-1; 8 bases line up with TRBD2. After removal of 9 bases from V and 4 bases from J, the junction contained 11 bases not matched to a gene. The CDR3 has 15 residues. In germline, CDR1 is MNHEY, CDR2 SVGAGI. CDR3 bases: TGTGCCAGTTCCCGGGCGGGGGGCCCGTACAATGAGCAGTTCTTC. Translated, it gives CASSRAGGPYNEQFF.

This clone was picked up one time. The DNA of the CDR3 is TGTGCCAGCAGCGTCGAACGCGGGAGGGCCGGGGGGACAGATACGCAGTATTTT. It is translated as CASSVERGRAGGTDTQYF. V and J are TRBV9 and TRBJ2-3, with 9 bases fitting TRBD2. After removal of 2 bases from V and 3 bases from J, the junction contained 13 bases not matched to a gene. Germline CDR1 reads SGDLS; CDR2 reads YYNGEE. The CDR3 spans 18 residues.

V is TRBV11-2 and J is TRBJ2-5; a weak D match, TRBD1 (6 bases). Germline CDR1 is SGHAT and CDR2 is FQNNGV. Between the trimmed V and J ends, which lost 3 bases and 4 bases, there was a span of 12 bases. CDR3 length equals 14 residues. The CDR3 sequence is CASSFGTGRETQYF. As DNA, the CDR3 is TGTGCCAGCAGCTTTGGTACAGGGAGAGAGACCCAGTACTTC.

V and J are TRBV6-2 or TRBV6-3 and TRBJ2-7, with D perhaps matching TRBD2 (6 bases). With 5 bases removed from V and 3 bases from J, the gap between germline ends came to 14 bases. Germline loops: CDR1 MNHEY, CDR2 SVGEGT. The CDR3 spans 14 residues. This CDR3 reads CASSPPGGFYEQYF. In DNA, the CDR3 is TGTGCCAGCAGTCCCCCAGGAGGGTTCTACGAGCAGTACTTC.

This rearrangement joins TRBV6-5 to TRBJ2-1; no definite D call. Trimming took 7 bases from V and 1 from J, leaving 11 bases between them. This CDR3 region has 14 residues. Germline V CDR1 and CDR2: MNHEY, SVGAGI. CDR3 amino acids: CASKSPGSYNEQFF. The CDR3 DNA follows: TGTGCCAGCAAAAGCCCGGGTTCCTACAATGAGCAGTTCTTC.

The chain carries TRBV28 and TRBJ2-7; 8 positions match TRBD1. Germline trimming cut 5 bases from V and 5 bases from J; bases unmatched to any gene: 11. From germline, CDR1 is MDHEN and CDR2 SYDVKM. The CDR3 runs 15 residues. The DNA of the CDR3 is TGTGCCAGCAGTGAAATCGGGACAGGATTTAACGAGCAGTACTTC. Its translation: CASSEIGTGFNEQYF.

The chain is built from TRBV6-2 or TRBV6-3 and TRBJ2-3; D possibly corresponds to TRBD1 (5 bases). Germline V gene lookup returns CDR1 MNHEY and CDR2 SVGEGT. The CDR3 extends over 16 amino acids. Trimming removed 0 bases from V and 5 bases from J, with 15 bases in between. The CDR3 DNA follows: TGTGCCAGCAGTTACTCCGGCAGGGTTCGTGGAGATACGCAGTATTTT. Translated: CASSYSGRVRGDTQYF.

V usage is TRBV7-8 and J usage is TRBJ1-5; D gene uncertain. CDR3 length: 13 amino acids. V was trimmed by 4 bases and J by 5 bases, leaving 9 bases between them. CDR1 and CDR2 from the germline V gene are SGHVS and FQNEAQ. The CDR3 is CASSSREYQPQHF. CDR3 in DNA: TGTGCCAGCAGCTCCCGGGAGTATCAGCCCCAGCATTTT.

This chain links TRBV10-3 with TRBJ2-6; 8 nucleotides agree with TRBD1. The CDR3 length is 17 residues. J lost 0 bases, V lost 6 bases, and 7 bases had no gene match. Germline V gives CDR1 ENHRY, CDR2 SYGVKD. The CDR3 region has the DNA TGTGCCATCAGGGCCGGGACAGGAGACTCTGGGGCCAACGTCCTGACTTTC. Encoded protein: CAIRAGTGDSGANVLTF.

CDR3 DNA sequence: TGTGCCAGCAGTGGGGGTCCGGGGGTGTCAGAGCAGTTCTTC. Translating gives CASSGGPGVSEQFF. The chain joins TRBV2 to TRBJ2-1, with D maybe TRBD2 (6 bases). The length of the CDR3 is 14 residues. CDR1 is SNHLY and CDR2 is FYNNEI in the germline V gene. The V end lost 4 bases, the J end lost 10 bases, and 17 bases lay between the germline ends.

The rearrangement links TRBV6-5 to TRBJ1-1, with D perhaps TRBD1 (6 bases). Trimming shortened V by 6 bases and J by 0 bases, and 11 bases separated the two germline ends. The CDR3 spans 14 residues. Germline lookup yields CDR1 MNHEY and CDR2 SVGAGI. CDR3 in DNA: TGTGCCAGCAGCTGGACAGAAGTGAACACTGAAGCTTTCTTT. Encoded protein: CASSWTEVNTEAFF.